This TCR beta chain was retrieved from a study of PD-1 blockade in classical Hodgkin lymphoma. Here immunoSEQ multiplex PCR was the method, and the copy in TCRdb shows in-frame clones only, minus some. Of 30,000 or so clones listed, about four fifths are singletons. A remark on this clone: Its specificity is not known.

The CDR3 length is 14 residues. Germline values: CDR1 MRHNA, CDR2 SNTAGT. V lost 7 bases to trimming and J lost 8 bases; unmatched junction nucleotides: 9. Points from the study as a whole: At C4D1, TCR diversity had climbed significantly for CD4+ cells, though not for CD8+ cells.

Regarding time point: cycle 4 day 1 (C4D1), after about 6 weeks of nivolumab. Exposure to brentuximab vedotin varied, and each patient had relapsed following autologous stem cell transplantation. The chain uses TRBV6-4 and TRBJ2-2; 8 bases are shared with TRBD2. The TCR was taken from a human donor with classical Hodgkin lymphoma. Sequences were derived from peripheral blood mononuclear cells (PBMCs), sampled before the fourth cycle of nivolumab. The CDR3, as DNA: TGTGCCAGCATGATAACTAGCGGAGGTGGGGAGCTGTTTTTT. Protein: CASMITSGGGELFF.